A single TCR beta chain is shown here with its context. Other DNA sequences of this sample code for an identical CDR3. This sample is drawn from a study of blood T cell repertoires in COVID-19. About the study: Both acute and convalescent COVID-19 samples were obtained from the United States, Italy and Spain. Nucleic acid was either cDNA or gDNA, and it came from T cells, B-cell-depleted T cells, or PBMCs.

The V gene end was trimmed by 4 bases and the J gene end by 3 bases; junction bases not matched to a gene: 9. The CDR3 is 15 residues long. Germline CDR1 LGHNA, CDR2 YSLEER. Authors' processing steps: Nucleated cell counts were estimated from reference gene primer amplification. The method was immunoSEQ multiplex PCR; TCRdb's version includes in-frame clones alone and lacks a portion of them. The V and J calls and clone size were taken over from that table, and D and trimming were inferred from the DNA. The sample records about 300,000 clones, about 87% being singletons. This chain joins TRBV4-3 and TRBJ2-7; 7 bases map to TRBD2. The receptor's source is a man aged 65 to 79 with acute or convalescent COVID-19. What was sequenced was peripheral blood. The CDR3 sequence is CASSRSRTGGYEQYF. DNA of the CDR3: TGCGCCAGCAGCCGCAGTAGAACGGGAGGCTACGAGCAGTACTTC.